The source of this T cell receptor beta chain is a study of T cell responses to AZD1222 COVID-19 vaccine. Study information: Combined were second doses at about 4 or about 12 weeks. Study-wide results and limits: Following two doses of AZD1222, Spike-specific TCR breadth and depth rose. Seropositive status at baseline applied to only five to seven AZD1222 recipients.

Germline V gene sequence: CDR1 MNHEY, CDR2 SVGAGI. The CDR3 is 12 amino acids. V lost 7 bases and J 1 base, leaving 7 bases between the germline ends. This clone came up a few times. The antigen is undetermined. Distinct nucleotide sequences in the sample also encode this CDR3. Repertoires were generated with immunoSEQ multiplex PCR, while TCRdb's copy carries only in-frame clones and drops some. The repertoire holds 100,000 to 150,000 clones, with 85% to 90% as singletons. The sequence derives from an adult in good health. The sequencing here drew on peripheral blood, taken on day 0 of AZD1222 vaccination. The J gene is TRBJ1-2, the V gene TRBV6-5; D is unclear. The chain's CDR3 is CASTTDNYGYTF. As DNA, the CDR3 is TGTGCCAGCACGACCGATAACTATGGCTACACCTTC.